The present TCR beta chain was sequenced within a study of T-cell memory formation after mild COVID-19. Across the whole study: Clusters were largely donor specific.

This clonotype appeared a few times. As yet, its antigen is unknown. 5'RACE with constant-segment primers yielded barcoded, UMI-tagged TCR alpha and TCR beta cDNA libraries. Each CDR3 protein is one row after TCRdb ran MiXCR on the 5' RACE reads. The sample has 350,000 or so distinct CDR3 sequences, 20% to 25% seen once. General study points: CM and EM subsets held most contracting CD4+ clones; EMRA held CD8+ ones. In pre-infection memory, a portion of responding clones appeared, which suggested that cross-reactive memory joined.

This TCR was recovered from a man in his late teens or twenties who had mild COVID-19 (a few samples of this study predate the infection). Cell type and time point are not known. The sequenced sample consisted of PBMCs or a T cell subset sorted from them (not recorded which).

CDR3 in amino acids: CASSATVNTGELFF. The CDR3 DNA reads TGTGCCAGCAGCGCGACAGTGAACACCGGGGAGCTGTTTTTT. The rearrangement joins TRBV9 to TRBJ2-2, with TRBD1 as a possible D gene (5 bases). This CDR3 spans 14 amino acids. V was pared by 3 bases and J by 1 base, with 7 bases between. Germline assignment: CDR1 SGDLS and CDR2 YYNGEE.